These 26 T cell receptor beta chains were all obtained from the same sample, sequenced in a study of breast tumors, draining lymph nodes, adjacent tissues. Samples came from axillary lymph nodes draining the breast cancer. MiXCR, run by TCRdb on the multiplex PCR reads, gives a single entry per CDR3 protein. Seen here are approximately 300,000 distinct CDR3 sequences, around 31% observed once, and the top ten hold 1.1%. Sequencing input: axillary lymph node tissue. These receptors all stem from a female donor with breast cancer. Some clones in this sample may be carry-over from other donors' samples.

This clonotype has at least ten counts. The germline gene is not matched at one end of the junction; a read error may be the cause. This chain links TRBV11-2 with TRBJ2-2; the D call may be TRBD1 or TRBD2 (5 bases each). Per the germline V gene, CDR1 is SGHAT and CDR2 is FQNNGV. CDR3 length: 15 residues. The CDR3 protein is CASSLTGTHTRELFF. The CDR3 nucleotides are TGTGCCAGCAGCTTAACCGGGACCCACACCAGGGAGCTGTTTTTT. Together with reference TRBV11-2 and TRBJ2-2, the CDR3 gives the full variable domain: EAGVAQSPRYKIIEKRQSVAFWCNPISGHATLYWYQQILGQGPKLLIQFQNNGVVDDSQLPKDRFSAERLKGVDSTLKIQPAKLEDSAVYLCASSLTGTHTRELFFGEGSRLTVL.

The chain carries TRBV6-1 and TRBJ2-1; D not resolved. CDR3 length: 12 amino acids. V lost 8 bases and J lost 2, with 7 bases in between. Germline-derived CDR1 and CDR2 are MNHNS and SASEGT. CDR3: CASGVPYNEQFF. The CDR3 nucleotides are TGTGCCAGCGGGGTCCCCTACAATGAGCAGTTCTTC.

This clonotype was observed a few times. V usage is TRBV19 and J usage is TRBJ2-4, with TRBD1 matching 7 bases. From germline, CDR1 is LNHDA and CDR2 SQIVND (reference sequence). Trimming took 2 bases from V and 1 from J; bases not matched to a gene: 2. This CDR3 has 15 amino acids. CDR3 amino acids: CASSIIRGAKNIQYF. CDR3 nucleotides: TGTGCCAGTAGTATAATCAGGGGGGCCAAAAACATTCAGTACTTC.

This clonotype was found many times. The CDR3 DNA reads TGCAGCGTTGAAGATGGGCGGGGGAGCGCTGGGGCCAACGTCCTGACTTTC. Protein product: CSVEDGRGSAGANVLTF. The chain is built from TRBV29-1 and TRBJ2-6, with TRBD2 matching over 7 bases. Germline V gene data show CDR1 as SQVTM and CDR2 as ANQGSEA. The CDR3 covers 17 residues. Germline trimming cut 0 bases from V and 2 bases from J; bases unmatched to any gene: 7.

This clonotype showed up just a few times. A single base separates this from a much larger clone, so it may be a read error. The V call is TRBV20-1, the J call TRBJ2-5; possibly TRBD1 for D (6 bases). Germline V gives CDR1 DFQATT, CDR2 SNEGSKA (reference sequence). This CDR3 has 11 amino acids. DNA for the CDR3: TGCAGTGGACAGGTACAAGAGACCCAGTCCTTC. Amino acids: CSGQVQETQSF.

This chain connects TRBV3-1 to TRBJ2-2, with D possibly being TRBD1 or TRBD2 (5 bases each). The V and J ends lost 6 bases and 7 bases respectively, with 15 bases between them. Germline V gives CDR1 LGHDT, CDR2 YNNKEL (reference sequence). This CDR3 is built from 14 residues. This CDR3 is CASRTEGFHGELFF. In nucleotides, the CDR3 is TGTGCCAGCAGGACAGAGGGCTTTCACGGGGAGCTGTTTTTT.

This clonotype has a count of ten or more. This may be a read error: a much more frequent sequence differs by one nucleotide. The chain uses TRBV7-9 and TRBJ1-3; the match to TRBD1 covers 8 bases. Germline CDR1 SEHNR, CDR2 FQNEAQ (reference sequence). V was pared by 4 bases and J by 2 bases, with 1 base of the junction left unmatched. This CDR3 is 14 amino acids long. This chain's CDR3 is CASSSTGAGNTIYF. CDR3 nucleotide sequence: TGTGCCAGCAGCTCGACAGGGGCTGGAAACACCATATATTTT.

This clonotype was picked up many times. J is TRBJ1-5 and V is TRBV20-1; D not resolved. The germline CDR1 and CDR2 sequences are DFQATT and SNEGSKA (reference sequence). Trimming took 0 bases from V and 0 from J, leaving 12 bases between them. The CDR3 has 16 residues. CDR3 bases: TGCAGTGCTAGAGATGTCAGGACTGATAGCAATCAGCCCCAGCATTTT. It is translated as CSARDVRTDSNQPQHF.

This clonotype was seen at least ten times. The CDR3 reads CSASSDIPAYEQYF. The DNA of the CDR3 is TGCAGTGCTAGTTCCGACATACCAGCCTACGAGCAGTACTTC. The V and J genes are TRBV20-1 and TRBJ2-7; D is ambiguous. Trimming removed 3 bases from V and 2 bases from J, with 14 bases in between. The germline gives CDR1 DFQATT, CDR2 SNEGSKA (reference sequence). This CDR3 has 14 amino acids.

About this clonotype itself: A read error may be the cause here, since a much bigger clone is one base away. V and J are TRBV5-5 and TRBJ1-2, with D unclear. Trimming removed 4 bases from V and 7 bases from J, with 14 bases in between. This CDR3 spans 13 amino acids. The germline V gene has CDR1 SGHKS and CDR2 YYEKEE (reference sequence). DNA for the CDR3: TGTGCCAGCAGCGCCGGGTTCGCCTTTGGCTACACCTTC. It is translated as CASSAGFAFGYTF.

As regards this clonotype: The junction and the germline gene differ at one end; a read error may be behind it. This chain uses TRBV2 with TRBJ2-3; D is uncertain. The CDR3 is 15 residues long. The germline V gene has CDR1 SNHLY and CDR2 FYNNEI. DNA for the CDR3: TGTGCCAGCAGGGGCGACATGCTGGCAAATGAAAAGCAGTTTTTT. This encodes CASRGDMLANEKQFF.

The chain couples TRBV20-1 to TRBJ2-3; perhaps D is TRBD1 or TRBD2 (6 bases each). V was trimmed by 6 bases and J by 8 bases, leaving 21 bases between them. CDR1 and CDR2 from the germline V gene are DFQATT and SNEGSKA (reference sequence). The CDR3 has 14 amino acids. CDR3 nucleotides: TGCAGTGCCCTTGAGGGGGGCTTCACGGTTACGCAGTATTTT. Translation: CSALEGGFTVTQYF.

This clonotype has just a few counts. A much larger clone sits a single nucleotide away, making a read error possible. The rearrangement uses TRBV29-1 and TRBJ1-5; D is unresolved. Germline values: CDR1 SQVTM, CDR2 ANQGSEA. The CDR3 is made up of 13 amino acids. The CDR3 DNA reads TGCAGCGTTGGCCAGACGATCAATCAGCCCCAGCGTTTT. Its protein is CSVGQTINQPQRF.

This clonotype was detected many times. The genes are TRBV7-2 and TRBJ2-7; 9 bases fit TRBD1. This CDR3 comprises 13 residues. Germline CDR1 SGHTA, CDR2 FQGNSA. Trimming cost V 6 bases and J 7 bases; bases outside gene matches: 7. CDR3 region: CASRSQGAEEQYF. The CDR3 DNA sequence: TGTGCCAGCAGGTCACAGGGGGCGGAGGAGCAGTACTTC.

As to this clonotype: This sequence may be a read error, since a much larger clone differs from it by one base. The missing conserved phenylalanine or tryptophan at the end of this CDR3 makes a read error likely. The chain joins TRBV9 to TRBJ1-3; the D is unclear. CDR1 is SGDLS and CDR2 is YYNGEE in the germline V gene. The CDR3 has 17 residues. CDR3 in amino acids: CASSSISPGSSGNTIYS. The DNA of the CDR3 is TGCGCCAGCAGCTCTATCTCGCCGGGGAGCTCTGGAAACACCATATATTCT.

This clonotype was counted ten times or more. The chain is built from TRBV6-6 and TRBJ1-5; TRBD1 might be the D (5 bases). Trimming shortened V by 7 bases and J by 0 bases, and 16 bases separated the two germline ends. This CDR3 region has 16 residues. Looked up from germline, CDR1 is MNHNY and CDR2 is SVGAGI (reference sequence). In DNA form, the CDR3 reads TGTGCCAGCATTGATCGGGGCGGCTATAGCAATCAGCCCCAGCATTTT. Translation gives CASIDRGGYSNQPQHF.

At least ten counts were recorded for this clonotype. The chain recombines TRBV20-1 with TRBJ2-5, with 7 bases lining up with TRBD1. V lost 1 base to trimming and J lost 5 bases; unmatched junction nucleotides: 10. CDR3 length: 15 residues. In germline, CDR1 is DFQATT, CDR2 SNEGSKA (reference sequence). The chain's CDR3 is CSARAMDRFTETQYF. The CDR3 region has the DNA TGCAGTGCTAGAGCCATGGACAGGTTTACGGAGACCCAGTACTTC.

The chain carries TRBV9 and TRBJ2-7, with TRBD1 as a possible D gene (6 bases). Trimming pared 4 bases from V and 2 bases from J, leaving 19 bases between. The CDR3 spans 16 residues. Germline assignment: CDR1 SGDLS and CDR2 YYNGEE. The CDR3 DNA is TGTGCCAGCAGCTTGGCCTGGGGCAGGGGAACCTACGAGCAGTACTTC. Translating gives CASSLAWGRGTYEQYF. The entire variable domain, with the rest obtained from reference TRBV9 and TRBJ2-7, is as follows: DSGVTQTPKHLITATGQRVTLRCSPRSGDLSVYWYQQSLDQGLQFLIQYYNGEERAKGNILERFSAQQFPDLHSELNLSSLELGDSALYFCASSLAWGRGTYEQYFGPGTRLTVT.

This clonotype came up many times. The chain recombines TRBV29-1 with TRBJ2-5; 8 bases are shared with TRBD1. Germline trimming cut 3 bases from V and 5 bases from J; bases unmatched to any gene: 17. Germline CDR1 SQVTM, CDR2 ANQGSEA. CDR3 length: 17 residues. CDR3 sequence reads: CSVDRSRTGWISETQYF. The DNA of the CDR3 is TGCAGCGTTGATCGGAGTCGGACAGGGTGGATTTCGGAGACCCAGTACTTC.

This clonotype has ten or more counts. V usage is TRBV7-8 and J usage is TRBJ2-4; D may correspond to TRBD1 or TRBD2 (5 bases each). Trimming left V 0 bases short and J 8 bases short, with 11 bases between. In germline, CDR1 is SGHVS, CDR2 FQNEAQ. This CDR3 region has 14 residues. The CDR3 loop is CASSLAGELDIQYF. The CDR3 nucleotides read TGTGCCAGCAGCTTAGCGGGGGAGCTAGACATTCAGTACTTC.

This clonotype was picked up many times. The chain uses TRBV5-1 and TRBJ2-2; tentative D call: TRBD2 (5 bases). Trimming removed 1 base at V and 6 bases at J, with 10 bases between. Germline CDR1 is SGHRS and CDR2 is YFSETQ. The CDR3 sequence is 14 residues long. This CDR3 is CASSLRLEAGELFF. CDR3 nucleotide sequence: TGCGCCAGCAGCTTGCGGTTGGAGGCCGGGGAGCTGTTTTTT.

This clonotype was recorded a few times. V is TRBV18 and J is TRBJ1-2; D is uncertain. Germline CDR1 is KGHSH and CDR2 is LQKENI. The V end was cut by 1 base, the J end by 1 base, with 7 bases between. This CDR3 has 14 residues. DNA for the CDR3: TGTGCCAGCTCACCACAGAGGGATAACTATGGCTACACCTTC. This encodes CASSPQRDNYGYTF.

Turning to this clonotype: This may stem from a read error, because a much larger clone lies one nucleotide away. This rearrangement joins TRBV7-8 to TRBJ2-5; 8 nucleotides align to TRBD2. The CDR3 runs 17 residues. Germline lookup yields CDR1 SGHVS and CDR2 FQNEAQ. Written as DNA, the CDR3 is TGCGCCAGCAGCCCCCCAGGTGGGGCTAGCGGGCAAGAGGCCCAGTACTTC. The encoded protein is CASSPPGGASGQEAQYF.

This clonotype appeared a few times. Compared with germline, one end of the junction differs, possibly owing to a read error. This chain links TRBV14 with TRBJ2-7, with 12 positions matching TRBD2. The CDR3 length is 15 residues. Germline CDR1 SGHDN, CDR2 FVKESK. The CDR3 DNA follows: TGTGCCAGCAGTACTAGGAGCCCGGGACTAGCGGGTTTTTGGTTC. The encoded protein is CASSTRSPGLAGFWF. The whole variable domain, remainder taken from reference TRBV14 and TRBJ2-7, is EAGVTQFPSHSVIEKGQTVTLRCDPISGHDNLYWYRRVMGKEIKFLLHFVKESKQDESGMPNNRFLAERTGGTYSTLKVQPAELEDSGVYFCASSTRSPGLAGFWFGPGTRLTVT.

Note on this clonotype: This may be a read error, as it is one base from a much larger clone. The V call is TRBV5-1, the J call TRBJ2-1; D is unresolved. The CDR3 is 16 amino acids. Germline lookup yields CDR1 SGHRS and CDR2 YFSETQ. Trimming took 4 bases from V and 2 from J, leaving 16 bases between them. CDR3 region: CASSTSTGSAYNEQFF. In DNA form, the CDR3 reads TGCGCCAGCAGCACGTCTACCGGGTCGGCCTACAATGAGCAGTTCTTC.

This clonotype came up many times. This chain links TRBV5-8 with TRBJ1-6; the D is unclear. CDR3 length: 12 residues. The germline V and J ends were trimmed by 2 bases and 10 bases, with 7 bases remaining between them. Germline assignment: CDR1 SGHTS and CDR2 YDEGEE. CDR3 sequence reads: CASSFRGSPLHF. The CDR3 DNA follows: TGTGCCAGCAGCTTTCGAGGCTCACCCCTCCACTTT.